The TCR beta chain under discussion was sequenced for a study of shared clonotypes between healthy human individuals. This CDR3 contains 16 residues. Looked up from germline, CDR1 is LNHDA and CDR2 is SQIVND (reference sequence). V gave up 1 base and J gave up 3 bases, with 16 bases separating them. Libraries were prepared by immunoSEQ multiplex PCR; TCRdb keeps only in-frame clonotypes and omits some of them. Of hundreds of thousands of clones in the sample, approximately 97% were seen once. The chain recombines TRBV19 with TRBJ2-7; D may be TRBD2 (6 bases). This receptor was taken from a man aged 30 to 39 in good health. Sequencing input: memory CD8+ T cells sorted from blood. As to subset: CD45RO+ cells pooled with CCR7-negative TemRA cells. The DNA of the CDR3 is TGTGCCAGTAGTATAGGGGGAGTAGCGGCGTTCTACGAGCAGTACTTC. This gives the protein CASSIGGVAAFYEQYF.